The 13 T cell receptor beta chains given below trace back to one sample, sequenced in a study of T cells in Graves' hyperthyroidism and ophthalmopathy. RNA transcripts yielded amplified TCR beta CDR3 regions. An initial round of RT-PCR targeting the TCR CDR3 relied on the HTBI primer set. MiXCR was run by TCRdb on the multiplex PCR reads, yielding one entry per CDR3 protein. The table lists about 380,000 distinct CDR3 sequences, roughly 18% of them singletons. The specimen sequenced was blood. Source of these receptors: a man aged 18 to 29 with Graves' ophthalmopathy.

This clonotype appeared many times. CDR3 DNA: TGTGCCAGCAGTTTAAGCCAGGGGGCCGGCGGGGAGCTGTTTTTT. Amino acid sequence: CASSLSQGAGGELFF. The chain joins TRBV27 to TRBJ2-2, with TRBD1 matching 8 bases. V shed 2 bases, J shed 7 bases, and the junction held 6 bases outside the gene matches. Germline-derived CDR1 and CDR2 are MNHEY and SMNVEV (reference sequence). This CDR3 is built from 15 residues.

This clonotype was counted at least ten times. This sequence joins TRBV27 and TRBJ1-2; possibly TRBD1 for D (5 bases). The germline V gene has CDR1 MNHEY and CDR2 SMNVEV (reference sequence). V lost 2 bases and J lost 2, with 12 bases in between. The CDR3 is 15 amino acids. The CDR3 spells CASSLTSTANYGYTF. As DNA, the CDR3 is TGTGCCAGCAGTTTAACCTCGACAGCAAACTATGGCTACACCTTC.

This clonotype was recorded many times. The chain has TRBV12-3 or TRBV12-4 and TRBJ1-2, with D uncertain. V lost 5 bases to trimming and J lost 6 bases, with 13 bases between them. The CDR3 spans 13 residues. The CDR3 coding sequence is TGTGCCAGCAGTCTGCGAAAGCTTGATGGCTACACCTTC. Its protein is CASSLRKLDGYTF.

Concerning this clonotype itself: Being one base from a much bigger clone, this may be a read error. The CDR3 loop is CANSPQGYGTEAFF. CDR3 nucleotide sequence: TGTGCCAACTCACCACAGGGATATGGCACTGAAGCTTTCTTT. This chain joins TRBV18 and TRBJ1-1, with a possible D match to TRBD1 (6 bases). Germline assignment: CDR1 KGHSH and CDR2 LQKENI. The CDR3 covers 14 residues. Together with reference TRBV18 and TRBJ1-1, the CDR3 gives the full variable domain: NAGVMQNPRHLVRRRGQEARLRCSPMKGHSHVYWYRQLPEEGLKFMVYLQKENIIDESGMPKERFSAEFPKEGPSILRIQQVVRGDSAAYFCANSPQGYGTEAFFGQGTRLTVV.

This clonotype was found many times. This sequence joins TRBV7-9 and TRBJ2-7; unclear D gene. The CDR3 consists of 13 residues. Trimming removed 5 bases at V and 0 bases at J, with 8 bases between. CDR1 and CDR2 (germline): SEHNR, FQNEAQ (reference sequence). CDR3: CASSLKDSYEQYF. The DNA for the CDR3 is TGTGCCAGCAGCCTGAAGGACTCCTACGAGCAGTACTTC.

This clonotype came up many times. V usage is TRBV11-2 and J usage is TRBJ2-1, with 11 bases lining up with TRBD2. CDR1 and CDR2 from the germline V gene are SGHAT and FQNNGV. Trimming cost V 5 bases and J 9 bases; bases outside gene matches: 9. The CDR3 has 15 amino acids. CDR3 protein: CASSPSSGGRGEQFF. The CDR3 DNA follows: TGTGCCAGCAGCCCCTCTAGCGGGGGGCGGGGTGAGCAGTTCTTC.

The chain links TRBV27 to TRBJ1-2, with TRBD1 matching over 8 bases. Germline V gene data show CDR1 as MNHEY and CDR2 as SMNVEV (reference sequence). V trimming: 3 bases; J trimming: 4 bases; junction bases outside the gene matches: 7. This CDR3 contains 15 residues. CDR3 region: CASSLAQGVGYGYTF. CDR3 DNA: TGTGCCAGCAGTTTGGCACAGGGGGTGGGCTATGGCTACACCTTC.

This clonotype showed up many times. This rearrangement joins TRBV20-1 to TRBJ1-1; tentative D call: TRBD1 (6 bases). This CDR3 contains 11 residues. CDR1 and CDR2 from the germline V gene are DFQATT and SNEGSKA (reference sequence). V lost 6 bases and J lost 4, with 9 bases in between. The chain's CDR3 is CSAWDTTEAFF. DNA for the CDR3: TGCAGTGCATGGGACACCACTGAAGCTTTCTTT.

Turning to this clonotype: This likely comes from a read error, as the CDR3 has no conserved phenylalanine or tryptophan at its end. V and J are TRBV29-1 and TRBJ1-2; TRBD1 aligns across 8 bases. The germline V gene encodes CDR1 SQVTM and CDR2 ANQGSEA. V gave up 7 bases and J gave up 2 bases; unmatched junction bases: 3. The CDR3 spans 12 residues. In DNA form, the CDR3 reads TGCAGCGAGCGGACAGGGAACTATGGCTACACCCTC. Its translation: CSERTGNYGYTL.

Details on this clonotype: Given a much more abundant clone one base away, this may be a read error. The CDR3 loop reads CASSHSTADNEQFF. DNA of the CDR3: TGTGCCAGCAGCCATTCGACTGCAGATAATGAGCAGTTCTTC. The rearrangement joins TRBV3-1 to TRBJ2-1; no clear D gene. The V end was cut by 3 bases, the J end by 7 bases, with 13 bases between. CDR3 size: 14 residues. From germline, CDR1 is LGHDT and CDR2 YNNKEL (reference sequence).

This clonotype was counted a few times. V and J are TRBV28 and TRBJ2-7; 9 bases match TRBD1. The trim removed 3 bases at V and 1 base at J, leaving 4 bases unmatched. The CDR3 consists of 15 residues. Germline CDR1 and CDR2: MDHEN and SYDVKM. Here the CDR3 reads CASSFAGTGSYEQYF. The CDR3 nucleotides are TGTGCCAGCAGTTTTGCCGGGACAGGGTCCTACGAGCAGTACTTC.

The V gene is TRBV2, the J gene TRBJ1-4; D is perhaps TRBD1 (5 bases). CDR3 length: 16 amino acids. Germline CDR1 is SNHLY and CDR2 is FYNNEI. V lost 4 bases and J 0 bases, leaving 12 bases between the germline ends. The CDR3 bases are TGTGCCAGCAGTGCCGACAGACGTCCAACTAATGAAAAACTGTTTTTT. Translating gives CASSADRRPTNEKLFF. Variable domain in full (rest from reference TRBV2 and TRBJ1-4): EPEVTQTPSHQVTQMGQEVILRCVPISNHLYFYWYRQILGQKVEFLVSFYNNEISEKSEIFDDQFSVERPDGSNFTLKIRSTKLEDSAMYFCASSADRRPTNEKLFFGSGTQLSVL.

The chain carries TRBV18 and TRBJ2-7; 11 nucleotides align to TRBD1. Germline V lookup: CDR1 KGHSH, CDR2 LQKENI. This CDR3 region has 16 residues. The trim removed 0 bases at V and 4 bases at J, leaving 5 bases unmatched. The CDR3 here is CASSPPGGQGVYEQYF. In nucleotides, the CDR3 is TGTGCCAGCTCACCACCGGGGGGACAGGGGGTGTACGAGCAGTACTTC.